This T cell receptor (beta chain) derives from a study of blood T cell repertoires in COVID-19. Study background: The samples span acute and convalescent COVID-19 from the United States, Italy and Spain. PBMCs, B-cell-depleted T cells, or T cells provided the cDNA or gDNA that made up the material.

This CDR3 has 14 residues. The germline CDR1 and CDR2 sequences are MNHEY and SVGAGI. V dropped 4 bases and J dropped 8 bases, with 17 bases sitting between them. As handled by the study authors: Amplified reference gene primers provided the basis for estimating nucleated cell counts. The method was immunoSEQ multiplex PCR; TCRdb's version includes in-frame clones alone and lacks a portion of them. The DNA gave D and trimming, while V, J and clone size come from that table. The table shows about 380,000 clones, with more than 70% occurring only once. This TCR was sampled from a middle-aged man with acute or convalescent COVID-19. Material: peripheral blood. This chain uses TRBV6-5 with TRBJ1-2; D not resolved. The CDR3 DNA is TGTGCCAGCAGTTCTTACATCCTCAGGAGGGGCTACACCTTC. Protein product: CASSSYILRRGYTF.